These 18 T cell receptor beta chains were sequenced from one sample in a study of T cells after posttransplantation cyclophosphamide. Measured with immunoSEQ multiplex PCR; TCRdb has only the in-frame clones, and not every one. The repertoire holds 51,000 or so clones, with 85% to 95% as singletons. Sequences were obtained from PBMCs. Receptors originate from a woman between 25 and 40 years old in good health and a related stem cell transplant donor.

The chain couples TRBV19 to TRBJ1-4, with TRBD1 as a possible D gene (5 bases). Trimming took 0 bases from V and 6 from J, leaving 8 bases between them. Germline loops: CDR1 LNHDA, CDR2 SQIVND (reference sequence). The CDR3 has 14 residues. CDR3 amino acids: CASSIEGPDEKLFF. Written as DNA, the CDR3 is TGTGCCAGTAGTATAGAGGGGCCAGATGAAAAACTGTTTTTT.

The chain uses TRBV7-2 and TRBJ1-1, with D unclear. The V gene lost 3 bases and the J gene lost 7 bases, with 6 bases spanning the gap. Germline CDR1 SGHTA, CDR2 FQGNSA. The CDR3 spans 11 residues. The CDR3 nucleotides read TGTGCCAGCAGCTTCGGAGTTGAAGCTTTCTTT. It is translated as CASSFGVEAFF.

J is TRBJ1-2 and V is TRBV9, with D uncertain. CDR3 size: 13 residues. V lost 1 base and J lost 8, with 12 bases in between. Germline CDR1 and CDR2: SGDLS and YYNGEE. The CDR3 sequence: CASSVPGSEGYTF. CDR3 DNA: TGTGCCAGCAGCGTACCCGGGAGCGAGGGCTACACCTTC.

The genes are TRBV5-5 and TRBJ2-7; 7 bases are a match to TRBD1. V was clipped by 2 bases and J by 7 bases; unmatched bases: 9. Germline V gene sequence: CDR1 SGHKS, CDR2 YYEKEE (reference sequence). The CDR3 runs to 14 residues. The CDR3, as DNA: TGTGCCAGCAGCTTAGAAGGGGGCGCGTGGGAGCAGTACTTC. Translating gives CASSLEGGAWEQYF.

V and J are TRBV7-2 and TRBJ1-1, with a possible D match to TRBD1 (6 bases). The CDR3 runs 13 residues. V was pared by 0 bases and J by 10 bases, with 12 bases between. Germline values: CDR1 SGHTA, CDR2 FQGNSA. DNA for the CDR3: TGTGCCAGCAGCTTAGCGGTAAGCAGGGGAGCTTTCTTT. Its protein product is CASSLAVSRGAFF.

V gene TRBV19 combines with J gene TRBJ2-7; D might be TRBD1 (6 bases). Germline values: CDR1 LNHDA, CDR2 SQIVND (reference sequence). The CDR3 contains 11 residues. V shed 5 bases and J shed 5 bases, with 7 bases lying between them. The DNA for the CDR3 is TGTGCCAGTAGTCAGGGGCACGAGCAGTACTTC. This gives the protein CASSQGHEQYF.

The chain combines TRBV6-6 with TRBJ1-3, with 10 positions matching TRBD1. Germline-derived CDR1 and CDR2 are MNHNY and SVGAGI (reference sequence). The CDR3 sequence is 15 residues long. Trimming cost V 6 bases and J 3 bases; bases outside gene matches: 5. Here the CDR3 DNA reads TGTGCCAGCAGAATGACAGGGGGCGGTGGAAACACCATATATTTT. Translation: CASRMTGGGGNTIYF.

The chain carries TRBV19 and TRBJ1-2; D perhaps matches TRBD1 (5 bases). This CDR3 comprises 12 residues. CDR1 and CDR2 (germline): LNHDA, SQIVND (reference sequence). Trimming cost V 6 bases and J 6 bases, with 11 bases left between them. The DNA for the CDR3 is TGTGCCAGTAGCCAGGGCTGGGATGGCTACACCTTC. Amino acids: CASSQGWDGYTF.

Concerning this clone itself: This sample also contains other DNA sequences that code for the same CDR3. The V call is TRBV6-5, the J call TRBJ1-1; D perhaps matches TRBD1 (5 bases). Germline loops: CDR1 MNHEY, CDR2 SVGAGI. This CDR3 comprises 14 residues. Trimming shortened V by 6 bases and J by 1 base, and 12 bases separated the two germline ends. As DNA, the CDR3 is TGTGCCAGCAGGCCGGACACTTGGAACACTGAAGCTTTCTTT. Translated, it gives CASRPDTWNTEAFF.

The chain employs TRBV7-3 and TRBJ2-3, with D tentatively TRBD2 (7 bases). The V gene lost 1 base and the J gene lost 2 bases, with 19 bases spanning the gap. The CDR3 is 18 amino acids. Per the germline V gene, CDR1 is SGHTA and CDR2 is FQGTGA. The chain's CDR3 is CASSLKGVGGLDTDTQYF. The DNA of the CDR3 is TGTGCCAGCAGCTTAAAGGGGGTGGGGGGGCTGGACACAGATACGCAGTATTTT.

The rearrangement joins TRBV2 to TRBJ1-1; a weak D match, TRBD1 (5 bases). Germline loops: CDR1 SNHLY, CDR2 FYNNEI. This CDR3 contains 16 residues. Trimming removed 4 bases from V and 5 bases from J, with 20 bases in between. The CDR3 spells CASSVGWRRGGTEAFF. The CDR3 DNA reads TGTGCCAGCAGTGTGGGATGGAGAAGGGGAGGGACTGAAGCTTTCTTT. Full variable domain (remainder filled in from reference TRBV2 and TRBJ1-1): EPEVTQTPSHQVTQMGQEVILRCVPISNHLYFYWYRQILGQKVEFLVSFYNNEISEKSEIFDDQFSVERPDGSNFTLKIRSTKLEDSAMYFCASSVGWRRGGTEAFFGQGTRLTVV.

The rearrangement uses TRBV28 and TRBJ1-1; tentatively, D is TRBD1 (6 bases). CDR3 length: 15 amino acids. Germline CDR1 MDHEN, CDR2 SYDVKM. Deletions cut 5 bases from V and 7 bases from J, with 20 bases between. CDR3 sequence: CASSLPRGGMGEAFF. CDR3 nucleotides: TGTGCCAGCAGTCTACCCAGGGGAGGGATGGGTGAAGCTTTCTTT.

In DNA, the CDR3 is TGTGCCAGCAGTCCGATCGGGACAGCGACAGATACGCAGTATTTT. Its translation is CASSPIGTATDTQYF. The gene calls are TRBV6-6 and TRBJ2-3; 7 bases match TRBD1. Germline V gene lookup returns CDR1 MNHNY and CDR2 SVGAGI (reference sequence). The CDR3 extends over 15 amino acids. V dropped 5 bases and J dropped 3; count of bases not matched to a gene: 8.

The V and J genes are TRBV6-5 and TRBJ1-3, with a tentative D call TRBD1 (5 bases). Germline loops: CDR1 MNHEY, CDR2 SVGAGI. V shed 6 bases and J shed 0 bases, with 12 bases lying between them. CDR3 length: 15 residues. DNA for the CDR3: TGTGCCAGCAGCTATGACAGTTTCTCTGGAAACACCATATATTTT. Translating gives CASSYDSFSGNTIYF.

This sequence joins TRBV10-1 and TRBJ1-2; D is possibly TRBD1 (6 bases). Trimming removed 2 bases at V and 6 bases at J, with 16 bases between. Germline V gives CDR1 WNHNN, CDR2 SYGVQD (reference sequence). The CDR3 consists of 15 residues. The DNA of the CDR3 is TGCGCCAGCAGTGAGGGGGACACATCAAGACATGGCTACACCTTC. This translates into CASSEGDTSRHGYTF.

This clone was detected only once. CDR3 sequence (DNA): TGTGCCAGCAGCTTATCCGGCTCCTACAATGAGCAGTTCTTC. It encodes CASSLSGSYNEQFF. This chain uses TRBV7-3 with TRBJ2-1; D gene uncertain. Germline V gene sequence: CDR1 SGHTA, CDR2 FQGTGA. The CDR3 has 14 amino acids. Trimming cost V 2 bases and J 0 bases, with 5 bases left between them. Combining the CDR3 with reference TRBV7-3 and TRBJ2-1 gives the whole variable domain GAGVSQTPSNKVTEKGKYVELRCDPISGHTALYWYRQSLGQGPEFLIYFQGTGAADDSGLPNDRFFAVRPEGSVSTLKIQRTERGDSAVYLCASSLSGSYNEQFFGPGTRLTVL.

The chain uses TRBV18 and TRBJ2-3; a weak D match, TRBD2 (5 bases). The V and J ends lost 6 bases and 2 bases respectively, with 12 bases between them. In germline, CDR1 is KGHSH, CDR2 LQKENI. CDR3 length: 14 amino acids. The DNA of the CDR3 is TGTGCCAGCTCGGAAGGACTTTACACAGATACGCAGTATTTT. This encodes CASSEGLYTDTQYF.

The rearrangement uses TRBV4-3 and TRBJ2-1; D may be TRBD2 (6 bases). The CDR3 spans 17 residues. Germline CDR1 is LGHNA and CDR2 is YSLEER. The V end lost 1 base, the J end lost 2 bases, and 15 bases lay between the germline ends. CDR3 coding DNA: TGCGCCAGCAGCCAAGGCCGCCGGGGGACCACCTACAATGAGCAGTTCTTC. It codes for CASSQGRRGTTYNEQFF.